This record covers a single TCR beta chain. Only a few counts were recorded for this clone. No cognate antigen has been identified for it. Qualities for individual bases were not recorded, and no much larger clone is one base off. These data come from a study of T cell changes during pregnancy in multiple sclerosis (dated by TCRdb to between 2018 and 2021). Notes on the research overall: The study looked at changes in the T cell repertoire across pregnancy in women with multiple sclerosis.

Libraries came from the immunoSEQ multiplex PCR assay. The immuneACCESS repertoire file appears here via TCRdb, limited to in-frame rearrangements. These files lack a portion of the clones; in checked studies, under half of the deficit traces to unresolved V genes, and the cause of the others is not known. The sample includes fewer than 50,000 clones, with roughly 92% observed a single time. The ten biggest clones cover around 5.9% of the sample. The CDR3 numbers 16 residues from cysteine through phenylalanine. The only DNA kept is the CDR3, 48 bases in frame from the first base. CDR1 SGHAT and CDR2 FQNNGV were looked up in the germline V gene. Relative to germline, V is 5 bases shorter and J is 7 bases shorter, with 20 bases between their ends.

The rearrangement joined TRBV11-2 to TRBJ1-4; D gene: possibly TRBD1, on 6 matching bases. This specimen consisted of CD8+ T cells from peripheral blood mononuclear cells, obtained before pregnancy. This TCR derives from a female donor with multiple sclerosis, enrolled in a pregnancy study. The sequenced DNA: TGTGCCAGCAGCCAAACCTGGGGGCCCATAGTTGAAAAACTGTTTTTT. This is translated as CASSQTWGPIVEKLFF.